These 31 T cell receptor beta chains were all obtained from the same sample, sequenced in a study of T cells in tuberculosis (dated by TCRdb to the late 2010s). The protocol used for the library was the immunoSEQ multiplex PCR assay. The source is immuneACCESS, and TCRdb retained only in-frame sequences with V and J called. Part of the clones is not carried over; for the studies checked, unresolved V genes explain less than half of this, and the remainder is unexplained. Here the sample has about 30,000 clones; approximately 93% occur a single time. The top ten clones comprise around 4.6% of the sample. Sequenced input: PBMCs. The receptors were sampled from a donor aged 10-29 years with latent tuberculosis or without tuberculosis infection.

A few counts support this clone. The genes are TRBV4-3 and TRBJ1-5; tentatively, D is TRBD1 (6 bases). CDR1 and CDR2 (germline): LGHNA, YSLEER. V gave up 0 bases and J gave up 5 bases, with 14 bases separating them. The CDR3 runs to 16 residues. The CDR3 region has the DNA TGCGCCAGCAGCCAAGATCTAGGGGGGGAATATCAGCCCCAGCATTTT. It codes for CASSQDLGGEYQPQHF.

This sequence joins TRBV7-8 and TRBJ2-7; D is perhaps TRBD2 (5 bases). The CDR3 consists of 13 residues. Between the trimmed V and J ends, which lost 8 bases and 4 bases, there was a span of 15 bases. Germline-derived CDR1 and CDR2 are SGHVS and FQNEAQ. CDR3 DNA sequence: TGTGCCAGCTCCCTCTCCACGGGGTACGAGCAGTACTTC. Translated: CASSLSTGYEQYF.

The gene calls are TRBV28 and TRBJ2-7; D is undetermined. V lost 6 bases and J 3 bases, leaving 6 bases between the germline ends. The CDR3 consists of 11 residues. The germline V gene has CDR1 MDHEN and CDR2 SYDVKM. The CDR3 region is CASSTNYEQYF. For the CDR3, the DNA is TGTGCCAGCAGCACAAACTACGAGCAGTACTTC.

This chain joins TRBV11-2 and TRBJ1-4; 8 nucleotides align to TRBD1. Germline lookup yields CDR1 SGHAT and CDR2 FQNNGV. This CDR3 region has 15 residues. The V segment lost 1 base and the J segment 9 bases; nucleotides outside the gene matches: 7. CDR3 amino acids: CASSLGPDRDKKLFF. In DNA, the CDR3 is TGTGCCAGCAGCTTAGGCCCGGACAGGGATAAAAAACTGTTTTTT.

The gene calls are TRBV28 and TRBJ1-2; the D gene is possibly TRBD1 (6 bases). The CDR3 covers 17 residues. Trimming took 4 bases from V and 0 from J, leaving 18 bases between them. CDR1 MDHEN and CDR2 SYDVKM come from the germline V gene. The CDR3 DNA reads TGTGCCAGCAGTTCCGGGGGGGGACACATACCTAACTATGGCTACACCTTC. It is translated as CASSSGGGHIPNYGYTF.

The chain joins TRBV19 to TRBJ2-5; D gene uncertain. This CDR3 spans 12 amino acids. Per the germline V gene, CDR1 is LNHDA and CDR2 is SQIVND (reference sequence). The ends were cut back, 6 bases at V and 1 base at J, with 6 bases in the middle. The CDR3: CASSDTQETQYF. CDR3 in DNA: TGTGCCAGTAGCGACACCCAAGAGACCCAGTACTTC.

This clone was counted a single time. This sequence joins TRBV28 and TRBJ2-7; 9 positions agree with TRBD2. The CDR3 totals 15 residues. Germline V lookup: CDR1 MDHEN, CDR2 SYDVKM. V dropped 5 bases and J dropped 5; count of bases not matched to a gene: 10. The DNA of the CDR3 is TGTGCCAGCAGTCCTCAGGGAGCGGGAGGCCACGAGCAGTACTTC. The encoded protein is CASSPQGAGGHEQYF.

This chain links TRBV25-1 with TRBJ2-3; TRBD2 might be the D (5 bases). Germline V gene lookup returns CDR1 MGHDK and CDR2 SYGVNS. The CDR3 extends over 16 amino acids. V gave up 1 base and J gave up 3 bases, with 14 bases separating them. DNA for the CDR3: TGTGCCAGCAGTGAATTTAGAGGGTGGCCTACAGATACGCAGTATTTT. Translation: CASSEFRGWPTDTQYF.

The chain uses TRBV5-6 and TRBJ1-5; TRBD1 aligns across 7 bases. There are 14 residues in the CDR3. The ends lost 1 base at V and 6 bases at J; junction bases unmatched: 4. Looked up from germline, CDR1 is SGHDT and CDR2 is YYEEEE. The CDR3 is CASSLYRGGQPQHF. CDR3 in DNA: TGTGCCAGCAGCTTGTACAGGGGAGGTCAGCCCCAGCATTTT.

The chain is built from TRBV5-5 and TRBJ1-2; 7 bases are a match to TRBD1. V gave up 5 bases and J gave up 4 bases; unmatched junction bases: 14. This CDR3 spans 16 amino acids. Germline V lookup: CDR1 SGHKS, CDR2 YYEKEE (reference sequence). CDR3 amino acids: CASSNYPQGVGYGYTF. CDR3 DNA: TGTGCCAGCAGTAACTACCCCCAGGGGGTAGGCTATGGCTACACCTTC.

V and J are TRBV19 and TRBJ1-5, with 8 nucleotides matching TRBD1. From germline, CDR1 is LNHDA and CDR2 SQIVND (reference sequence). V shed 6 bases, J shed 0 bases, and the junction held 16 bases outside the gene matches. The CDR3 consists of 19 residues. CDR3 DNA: TGTGCCAGTAGGCCGGGTTACGGGACAGGAGGAGGTAGCAATCAGCCCCAGCATTTT. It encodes CASRPGYGTGGGSNQPQHF.

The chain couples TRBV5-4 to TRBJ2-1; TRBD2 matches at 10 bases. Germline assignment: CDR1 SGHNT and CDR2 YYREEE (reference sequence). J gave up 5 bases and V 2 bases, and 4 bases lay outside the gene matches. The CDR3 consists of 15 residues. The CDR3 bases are TGTGCCAGCAGCTTAGCGGGGGGGCCGAACAATGAGCAGTTCTTC. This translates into CASSLAGGPNNEQFF. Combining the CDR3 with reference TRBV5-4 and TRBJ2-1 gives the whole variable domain ETGVTQSPTHLIKTRGQQVTLRCSSQSGHNTVSWYQQALGQGPQFIFQYYREEENGRGNFPPRFSGLQFPNYSSELNVNALELDDSALYLCASSLAGGPNNEQFFGPGTRLTVL.

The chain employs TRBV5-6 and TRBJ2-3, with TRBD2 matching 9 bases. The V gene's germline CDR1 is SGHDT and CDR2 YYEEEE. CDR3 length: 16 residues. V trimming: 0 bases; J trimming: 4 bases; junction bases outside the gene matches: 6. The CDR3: CASSLEASGESDTQYF. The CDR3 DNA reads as TGTGCCAGCAGCTTGGAGGCTAGCGGGGAGTCAGATACGCAGTATTTT.

The CDR3 coding sequence is TGTGCCAGCAGCAGCACAACTAGCGGGAGGTCCTACAATGAGCAGTTCTTC. Protein sequence: CASSSTTSGRSYNEQFF. The chain has TRBV21-1 and TRBJ2-1; TRBD2, as called in the table, went unchecked against the DNA. TRBV21-1 is a listed pseudogene. The CDR3 is 17 residues long.

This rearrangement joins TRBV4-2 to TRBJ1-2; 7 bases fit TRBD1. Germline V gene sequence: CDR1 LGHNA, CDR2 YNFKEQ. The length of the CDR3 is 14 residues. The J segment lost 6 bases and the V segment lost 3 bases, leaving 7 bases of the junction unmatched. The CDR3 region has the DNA TGTGCCAGCAGCCAGCTCAGGGGGATTAATGGCTACACCTTC. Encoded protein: CASSQLRGINGYTF.

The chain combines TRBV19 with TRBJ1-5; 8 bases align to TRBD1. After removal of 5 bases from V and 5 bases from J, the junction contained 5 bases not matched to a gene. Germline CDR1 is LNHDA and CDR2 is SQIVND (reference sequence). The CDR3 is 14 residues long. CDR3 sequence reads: CASSLTGVDQPQHF. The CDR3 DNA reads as TGTGCCAGTAGTCTGACAGGGGTGGATCAGCCCCAGCATTTT.

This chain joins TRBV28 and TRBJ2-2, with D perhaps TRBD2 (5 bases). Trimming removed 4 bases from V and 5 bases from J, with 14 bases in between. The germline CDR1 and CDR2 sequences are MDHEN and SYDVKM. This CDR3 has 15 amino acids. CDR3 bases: TGTGCCAGCAGTTCTCGACGGACGGGAACCGGGGAGCTGTTTTTT. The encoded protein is CASSSRRTGTGELFF.

This CDR3 reads CASSGTGQPYEQYF. Written as DNA, the CDR3 is TGTGCCAGCAGTGGAACGGGACAGCCCTACGAGCAGTACTTC. The V and J genes are TRBV25-1 and TRBJ2-7; TRBD1 aligns across 7 bases. Trimming removed 4 bases from V and 2 bases from J; junction bases left unmatched: 5. The germline gives CDR1 MGHDK, CDR2 SYGVNS. CDR3 length equals 14 residues.

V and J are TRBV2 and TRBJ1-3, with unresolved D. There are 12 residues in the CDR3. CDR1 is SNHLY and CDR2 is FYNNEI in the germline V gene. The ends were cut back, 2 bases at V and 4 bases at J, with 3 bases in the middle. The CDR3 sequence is CASSESGNTIYF. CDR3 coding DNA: TGTGCCAGCAGTGAATCAGGAAACACCATATATTTT. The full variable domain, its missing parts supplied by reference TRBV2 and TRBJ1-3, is EPEVTQTPSHQVTQMGQEVILRCVPISNHLYFYWYRQILGQKVEFLVSFYNNEISEKSEIFDDQFSVERPDGSNFTLKIRSTKLEDSAMYFCASSESGNTIYFGEGSWLTVV.

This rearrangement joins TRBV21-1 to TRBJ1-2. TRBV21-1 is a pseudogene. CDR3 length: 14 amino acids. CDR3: CASSARVPEYGYTF. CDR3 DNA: TGTGCCAGCAGCGCCCGGGTCCCAGAGTATGGCTACACCTTC.

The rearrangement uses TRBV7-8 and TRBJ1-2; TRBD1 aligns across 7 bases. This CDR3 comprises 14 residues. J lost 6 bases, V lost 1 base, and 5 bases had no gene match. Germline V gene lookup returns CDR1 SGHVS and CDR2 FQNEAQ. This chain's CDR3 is CASSLGRGRNGYTF. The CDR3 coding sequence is TGTGCCAGCAGCTTAGGGAGGGGGCGGAATGGCTACACCTTC.

CDR3 sequence: CASSLVGSNGELFF. CDR3 in DNA: TGCGCCAGCAGCTTGGTAGGGAGTAACGGGGAGCTGTTTTTT. V gene TRBV5-1 combines with J gene TRBJ2-2; D might be TRBD2 (5 bases). V lost 0 bases, J lost 7 bases, and 10 bases lay in between. The CDR3 is 14 amino acids. Germline CDR1 and CDR2: SGHRS and YFSETQ.

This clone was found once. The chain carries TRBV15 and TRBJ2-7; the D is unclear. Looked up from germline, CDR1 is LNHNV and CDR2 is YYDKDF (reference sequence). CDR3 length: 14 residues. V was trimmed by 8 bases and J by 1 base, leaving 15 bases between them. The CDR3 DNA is TGTGCCACCCGCGACCAGGAAAATTCCTACGAGCAGTACTTC. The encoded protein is CATRDQENSYEQYF. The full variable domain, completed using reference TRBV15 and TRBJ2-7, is DAMVIQNPRYQVTQFGKPVTLSCSQTLNHNVMYWYQQKSSQAPKLLFHYYDKDFNNEADTPDNFQSRRPNTSFCFLDIRSPGLGDTAMYLCATRDQENSYEQYFGPGTRLTVT.

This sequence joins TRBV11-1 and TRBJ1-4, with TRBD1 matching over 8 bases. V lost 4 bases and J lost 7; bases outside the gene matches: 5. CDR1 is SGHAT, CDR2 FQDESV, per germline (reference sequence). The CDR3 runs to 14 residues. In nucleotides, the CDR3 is TGTGCCAGCAGCTCGACAGGGGAGGGTGAAAAACTGTTTTTT. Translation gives CASSSTGEGEKLFF.

This CDR3 is CASPQGLDTEAFF. Here the CDR3 DNA reads TGTGCCAGTCCCCAGGGGCTCGACACTGAAGCTTTCTTT. The V call is TRBV2, the J call TRBJ1-1, with D perhaps TRBD1 (6 bases). Germline CDR1 is SNHLY and CDR2 is FYNNEI. The V gene lost 9 bases and the J gene lost 3 bases, with 14 bases spanning the gap. The CDR3 is made up of 13 amino acids.

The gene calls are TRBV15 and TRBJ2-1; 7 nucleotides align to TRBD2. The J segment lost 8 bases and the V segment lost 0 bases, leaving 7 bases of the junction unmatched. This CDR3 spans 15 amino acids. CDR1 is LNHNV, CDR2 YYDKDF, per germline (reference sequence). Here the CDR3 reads CATSRDGGSRDEQFF. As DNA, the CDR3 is TGTGCCACCAGCAGAGATGGCGGGAGTAGGGATGAGCAGTTCTTC.

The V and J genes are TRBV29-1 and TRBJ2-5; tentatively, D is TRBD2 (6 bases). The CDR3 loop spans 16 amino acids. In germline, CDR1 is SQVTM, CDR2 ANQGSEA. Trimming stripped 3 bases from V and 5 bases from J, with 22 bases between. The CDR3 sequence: CSVDGRWRDGVETQYF. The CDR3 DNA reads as TGCAGCGTTGACGGGAGATGGCGGGACGGGGTGGAGACCCAGTACTTC.

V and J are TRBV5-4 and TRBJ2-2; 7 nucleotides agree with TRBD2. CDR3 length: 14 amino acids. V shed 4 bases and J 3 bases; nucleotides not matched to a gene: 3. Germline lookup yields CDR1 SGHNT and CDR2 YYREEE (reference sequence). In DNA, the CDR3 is TGTGCCAGCAGCCTCGCGGGGGACACCGGGGAGCTGTTTTTT. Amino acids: CASSLAGDTGELFF.

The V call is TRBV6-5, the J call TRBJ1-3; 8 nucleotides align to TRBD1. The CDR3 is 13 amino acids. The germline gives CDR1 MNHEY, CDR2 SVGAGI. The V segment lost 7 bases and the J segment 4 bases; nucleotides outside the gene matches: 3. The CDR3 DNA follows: TGTGCCAGCACCAGGGACAGGGGAAACACCATATATTTT. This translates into CASTRDRGNTIYF.

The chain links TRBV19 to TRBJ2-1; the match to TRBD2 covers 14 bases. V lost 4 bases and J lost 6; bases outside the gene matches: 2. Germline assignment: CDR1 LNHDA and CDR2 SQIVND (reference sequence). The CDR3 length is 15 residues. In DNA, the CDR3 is TGTGCCAGTAGTACTGGGACTAGCGGGAGCAATGAGCAGTTCTTC. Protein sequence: CASSTGTSGSNEQFF.

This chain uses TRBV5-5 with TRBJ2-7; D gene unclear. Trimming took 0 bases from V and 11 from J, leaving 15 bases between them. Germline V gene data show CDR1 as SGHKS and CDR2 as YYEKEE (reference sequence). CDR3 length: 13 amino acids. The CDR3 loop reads CASSLEPTPKKYF. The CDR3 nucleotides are TGTGCCAGCAGCTTGGAGCCGACACCTAAGAAGTACTTC.